The 26 T cell receptor beta chains in this list originate from one sample, sequenced in a study of HIV-infected patients and healthy controls. About 550 ng RNA was reverse transcribed with alpha and beta constant-region primers. Using multiplexing indices, alpha and beta chain libraries were generated apart by chain-specific third strand synthesis. MiXCR, run by TCRdb on the 5' RACE reads, gives a single entry per CDR3 protein. The sample contains some 19,000 distinct CDR3 sequences, over 9% of which appear only once. No cell fractionation was done, so the repertoire covers all unsorted peripheral blood T cells. Sequenced sample: blood. The receptors come from an adult in good health.

This clonotype was observed a handful of times. The DNA of the CDR3 is TGTGCCAGCAGTTTCTTGGGGGCTAGCAATCAGCCCCAGCATTTT. Its protein product is CASSFLGASNQPQHF. This chain connects TRBV12-3 or TRBV12-4 to TRBJ1-5, with a weak D call TRBD1 (6 bases). The CDR3 covers 15 residues. Trimming took 3 bases from V and 0 from J, leaving 9 bases between them.

This clonotype was detected ten times or more. This chain joins TRBV5-1 and TRBJ1-4; D uncertain. Per the germline V gene, CDR1 is SGHRS and CDR2 is YFSETQ. V was shortened by 4 bases and J by 8 bases, with 15 bases between the two germline ends. The CDR3 runs 14 residues. The CDR3 bases are TGCGCCAGCAGCCCCCAGATCGGAAGAGAAAAACTGTTTTTT. Translation: CASSPQIGREKLFF.

The J gene is TRBJ1-1, the V gene TRBV20-1; D is perhaps TRBD1 (6 bases). The CDR3 has 12 amino acids. Per germline, CDR1 DFQATT and CDR2 SNEGSKA (reference sequence). Trimming cost V 6 bases and J 8 bases, with 16 bases left between them. The CDR3 DNA is TGCAGTGCAGGGGGGCCCCCCCCAGAAGCTTTCTTT. This encodes CSAGGPPPEAFF.

The sample holds many counts of this clonotype. V gene TRBV28 combines with J gene TRBJ2-3, with TRBD2 matching 7 bases. From germline, CDR1 is MDHEN and CDR2 SYDVKM. V trimming: 6 bases; J trimming: 2 bases; junction bases outside the gene matches: 23. The CDR3 totals 20 residues. The CDR3 region is CASSRTPPGVTGGFTDTQYF. In DNA form, the CDR3 reads TGTGCCAGCAGCCGCACCCCGCCAGGTGTGACGGGAGGTTTCACAGATACGCAGTATTTT.

This clonotype was counted ten times or more. This chain links TRBV7-9 with TRBJ2-7; D remains unclear. Germline lookup yields CDR1 SEHNR and CDR2 FQNEAQ (reference sequence). Trimming shortened V by 1 base and J by 2 bases, and 9 bases separated the two germline ends. CDR3 size: 14 residues. For the CDR3, the DNA is TGTGCCAGCAGCTTAGATACAGCCACCTACGAGCAGTACTTC. Translation: CASSLDTATYEQYF.

This clonotype was detected once. The rearrangement links TRBV12-3 or TRBV12-4 to TRBJ1-4, with 9 bases identical to TRBD1. The ends lost 6 bases at V and 7 bases at J; junction bases unmatched: 6. CDR3 length: 14 residues. CDR3 bases: TGTGCCAGCAGCTACAGGGGGCAGGGTGAAAAACTGTTTTTT. This sequence encodes CASSYRGQGEKLFF.

This clonotype was detected many times. This rearrangement joins TRBV7-2 to TRBJ2-7; D ambiguous. The germline gives CDR1 SGHTA, CDR2 FQGNSA. The V end was cut by 3 bases, the J end by 2 bases, with 8 bases between. The CDR3 is 13 residues long. CDR3 loop: CASSFGHPYEQYF. The CDR3 nucleotides read TGTGCCAGCAGCTTTGGTCACCCCTACGAGCAGTACTTC. Complete variable domain (other parts from reference TRBV7-2 and TRBJ2-7): GAGVSQSPSNKVTEKGKDVELRCDPISGHTALYWYRQSLGQGLEFLIYFQGNSAPDKSGLPSDRFSAERTGGSVSTLTIQRTQQEDSAVYLCASSFGHPYEQYFGPGTRLTVT.

This clonotype showed up just a few times. V and J are TRBV28 and TRBJ1-2; 9 bases fit TRBD1. V was pared by 6 bases and J by 8 bases, with 10 bases of the junction left unmatched. Germline CDR1 is MDHEN and CDR2 is SYDVKM. The CDR3 runs to 14 residues. The CDR3 DNA sequence: TGTGCCAGCAGAACCGCCGGGACAGGGAAGGGCTACACCTTC. It yields the protein CASRTAGTGKGYTF.

This clonotype is judged medium-sized. The rearrangement joins TRBV6-4 to TRBJ2-3; 7 nucleotides line up with TRBD1. Germline CDR1 MRHNA, CDR2 SNTAGT. V gave up 0 bases and J gave up 5 bases; unmatched junction bases: 8. This CDR3 contains 16 residues. The CDR3 reads CASSDSVSQGVDTQYF. The CDR3 bases are TGTGCCAGCAGTGACTCGGTTAGCCAGGGGGTAGATACGCAGTATTTT.

This clonotype has more than one count but fewer than ten. The DNA for the CDR3 is TGTGCCACCAGCAGAGATTTGCCCTATGGCTACACCTTC. It yields the protein CATSRDLPYGYTF. This chain joins TRBV15 and TRBJ1-2; no definite D call. The CDR3 spans 13 residues. The V and J ends lost 0 bases and 4 bases respectively, with 6 bases between them. Germline V gene sequence: CDR1 LNHNV, CDR2 YYDKDF (reference sequence).

This clonotype was detected many times. The chain joins TRBV4-1 to TRBJ2-5, with 7 bases lining up with TRBD2. The V gene end was trimmed by 0 bases and the J gene end by 5 bases; junction bases not matched to a gene: 15. CDR1 and CDR2 (germline): MGHRA, YSYEKL. This CDR3 spans 18 amino acids. CDR3 nucleotides: TGCGCCAGCAGCCAAGATGTGCTAGCGGCCCTGGGGTGGGAGACCCAGTACTTC. Protein: CASSQDVLAALGWETQYF.

This clonotype was observed at least ten times. This chain joins TRBV4-1 and TRBJ2-7; 8 bases are shared with TRBD2. Per the germline V gene, CDR1 is MGHRA and CDR2 is YSYEKL. V lost 5 bases, J lost 0 bases, and 6 bases stayed unmatched. The CDR3 spans 15 residues. CDR3 coding DNA: TGCGCCAGCAGCGAGACCGGGACTAGCTCCTACGAGCAGTACTTC. It codes for CASSETGTSSYEQYF.

In this sample, this clonotype is medium-sized. This chain connects TRBV29-1 to TRBJ2-4; tentatively, D is TRBD1 (5 bases). Germline CDR1 is SQVTM and CDR2 is ANQGSEA. The CDR3 is 12 residues long. V was clipped by 6 bases and J by 4 bases, with 10 bases between them. The CDR3 DNA reads as TGCAGCGTAGGGGATAGTAAAAACATTCAGTACTTC. This translates into CSVGDSKNIQYF.

This clonotype has just a few counts. This chain uses TRBV6-5 with TRBJ2-7; 9 nucleotides line up with TRBD1. The CDR3 consists of 16 residues. Per the germline V gene, CDR1 is MNHEY and CDR2 is SVGAGI. With 3 bases clipped from V and 6 bases from J, the junction kept 12 bases outside the gene matches. DNA of the CDR3: TGTGCCAGCAGTTATCTGCCACAGGGGGCCCCCTCCGAGCAGTACTTC. Protein product: CASSYLPQGAPSEQYF.

The genes are TRBV24-1 and TRBJ2-1; the match to TRBD2 covers 12 bases. Germline V CDR1 and CDR2: KGHDR, SFDVKD. This CDR3 is built from 17 residues. Germline trimming cut 1 base from V and 5 bases from J; bases unmatched to any gene: 5. The CDR3, as DNA: TGTGCCACCAGTGATTTCCGTAGGACTAGCGGGAACAATGAGCAGTTCTTC. This translates into CATSDFRRTSGNNEQFF.

This clonotype has a count of ten or more. This chain links TRBV6-5 with TRBJ1-4, with TRBD1 matching 9 bases. This CDR3 comprises 14 residues. The V and J ends lost 5 bases and 7 bases, in that order; junction bases with no gene match: 5. Germline loops: CDR1 MNHEY, CDR2 SVGAGI. The CDR3 DNA reads as TGTGCCAGCAGTCTCGACAGGGGGAGTGAAAAACTGTTTTTT. It codes for CASSLDRGSEKLFF.

In its sample, this clonotype ranks as medium-sized. The chain links TRBV24-1 to TRBJ2-1; 8 bases are shared with TRBD2. Trimming took 3 bases from V and 0 from J; bases not matched to a gene: 6. Germline V gene data show CDR1 as KGHDR and CDR2 as SFDVKD. The CDR3 consists of 17 residues. As DNA, the CDR3 is TGTGCCACCAGTGATAGCGGGAGCGCCAACTCCTACAATGAGCAGTTCTTC. This translates into CATSDSGSANSYNEQFF.

This clonotype occurred a few times. The chain is built from TRBV18 and TRBJ2-7; 7 bases are shared with TRBD1. Germline assignment: CDR1 KGHSH and CDR2 LQKENI. The CDR3 covers 12 residues. Germline trimming cut 0 bases from V and 10 bases from J; bases unmatched to any gene: 3. The CDR3 sequence: CASSPPQGSQYF. Written as DNA, the CDR3 is TGTGCCAGCTCACCACCACAGGGGTCCCAGTACTTC. Full variable domain (rest looked up from reference TRBV18 and TRBJ2-7): NAGVMQNPRHLVRRRGQEARLRCSPMKGHSHVYWYRQLPEEGLKFMVYLQKENIIDESGMPKERFSAEFPKEGPSILRIQQVVRGDSAAYFCASSPPQGSQYFGPGTRLTVT.

This clonotype showed up many times. V gene TRBV7-2 combines with J gene TRBJ2-7; D is possibly TRBD1 (5 bases). Trimming cost V 6 bases and J 0 bases, with 15 bases left between them. Germline-derived CDR1 and CDR2 are SGHTA and FQGNSA. The CDR3 is 15 residues long. The CDR3 reads CASSQDITSSYEQYF. The CDR3 DNA follows: TGTGCCAGCAGTCAGGACATTACAAGCTCCTACGAGCAGTACTTC. Combining the CDR3 with reference TRBV7-2 and TRBJ2-7 gives the whole variable domain GAGVSQSPSNKVTEKGKDVELRCDPISGHTALYWYRQSLGQGLEFLIYFQGNSAPDKSGLPSDRFSAERTGGSVSTLTIQRTQQEDSAVYLCASSQDITSSYEQYFGPGTRLTVT.

This clonotype is termed medium-sized (0.01 to 0.1%). This chain connects TRBV18 to TRBJ2-2; weak D call: TRBD1 (6 bases). The V and J ends lost 6 bases and 2 bases respectively, with 13 bases between them. Per germline, CDR1 KGHSH and CDR2 LQKENI. The length of the CDR3 is 15 residues. The CDR3 DNA follows: TGTGCCAGCTCCGTCCACAGGGATAACACCGGGGAGCTGTTTTTT. It is translated as CASSVHRDNTGELFF.

This clonotype was detected ten times or more. This rearrangement joins TRBV6-1 to TRBJ2-7; D is perhaps TRBD1 (6 bases). Trimming shortened V by 5 bases and J by 2 bases, and 13 bases separated the two germline ends. The germline V gene has CDR1 MNHNS and CDR2 SASEGT. This CDR3 is 14 amino acids long. CDR3 amino acids: CASSLTGPTYEQYF. The CDR3 nucleotides are TGTGCCAGCAGTTTGACAGGACCAACCTACGAGCAGTACTTC.

V and J are TRBV9 and TRBJ1-4; tentatively, D is TRBD1 (5 bases). This CDR3 is built from 14 residues. The V end lost 4 bases, the J end lost 7 bases, and 14 bases lay between the germline ends. From germline, CDR1 is SGDLS and CDR2 YYNGEE. The CDR3 DNA reads TGTGCCAGCAGCTTCGGGGGGTCCCCTGAAAAACTGTTTTTT. Translation gives CASSFGGSPEKLFF.

There are many counts of this clonotype. V gene TRBV9 combines with J gene TRBJ2-1; tentatively, D is TRBD2 (6 bases). Germline CDR1 is SGDLS and CDR2 is YYNGEE. There are 15 residues in the CDR3. With 4 bases removed from V and 4 bases from J, the gap between germline ends came to 15 bases. The CDR3 reads CASSPGERLYNEQFF. The CDR3 bases are TGTGCCAGCAGCCCGGGGGAGCGGCTTTACAATGAGCAGTTCTTC.

In its sample, this clonotype is medium-sized. The rearrangement joins TRBV2 to TRBJ1-5; D might be TRBD1 (6 bases). Germline CDR1 SNHLY, CDR2 FYNNEI. The CDR3 is 14 residues long. V was trimmed by 6 bases and J by 4 bases, leaving 13 bases between them. This CDR3 is CASREGTQNQPQHF. CDR3 nucleotides: TGTGCCAGCAGGGAGGGGACACAGAATCAGCCCCAGCATTTT.

This clonotype is medium-sized within its sample. The J gene is TRBJ2-5, the V gene TRBV7-2, with D possibly matching TRBD1 (6 bases). Germline CDR1 reads SGHTA; CDR2 reads FQGNSA. CDR3 length: 15 residues. The V and J ends lost 4 bases and 3 bases respectively, with 15 bases between them. In nucleotides, the CDR3 is TGTGCCAGCAGCTCCCCCGACAGGAACGAAGAGACCCAGTACTTC. Residues: CASSSPDRNEETQYF.

This clonotype appeared many times. The J gene is TRBJ2-5, the V gene TRBV5-4; 8 bases agree with TRBD1. The junction had 8 bases not matched to a gene; V was cut back by 10 bases and J by 0 bases. The CDR3 totals 14 residues. Germline CDR1 reads SGHNT; CDR2 reads YYREEE (reference sequence). This CDR3 is CAGGTGTNQETQYF. CDR3 sequence (DNA): TGTGCCGGGGGGACAGGAACCAACCAAGAGACCCAGTACTTC.